This T cell receptor (beta chain) came from a study of blood T cell repertoires in COVID-19. For the study at large: Specimens from acute and convalescent COVID-19 originated in the United States, Italy and Spain. PBMCs, B-cell-depleted T cells, or T cells provided the cDNA or gDNA that made up the material.

The germline V and J ends were trimmed by 2 bases and 5 bases, with 13 bases remaining between them. The CDR3 extends over 14 amino acids. CDR1 and CDR2 from the germline V gene are SGDLS and YYNGEE. Repertoires were generated with immunoSEQ multiplex PCR, while TCRdb's copy carries only in-frame clones and drops some. The sample contains about 99,000 clones, 70% to 90% of which appear only once. The chain carries TRBV9 and TRBJ1-2, with a weak D call TRBD1 (6 bases). The sample consisted of peripheral blood. The clonotype originates from a human donor in a cohort sampled during active COVID-19. CDR3 in amino acids: CASSVDRRGYGYTF. The CDR3 DNA is TGTGCCAGCAGCGTTGACAGGCGGGGGTATGGCTACACCTTC.